The rows below give T cell receptor beta chains drawn from one sample of a study of T cells in Graves' hyperthyroidism and ophthalmopathy. Each CDR3 protein is one row after TCRdb ran MiXCR on the multiplex PCR reads. The sample includes roughly 250,000 distinct CDR3 sequences, over 15% of them seen just once. Input material: blood. All receptors come from a woman aged 18-35 years with Graves' ophthalmopathy. Each CDR3 is given with its conserved first and last residue. D genes are given only for firm matches. Only some rows state a clone size, as once, few, many or a class for expanded clones.

TRBD1	TRBJ2-3	TRBV20-1	many	TGCAGTGCCTCCGGGACAGGGGGCGTAGGAAGCACAGATACGCAGTATTTT	CSASGTGGVGSTDTQYF
TRBD2	TRBJ2-2	TRBV20-1	few	TGCAGTGCCTCCGGACTAGCGGGGAACACCGGGGAGCTGTTTTTT	CSASGLAGNTGELFF
-	TRBJ2-3	TRBV2	many	TGTGCCAGCAGTGTTGAGGCAGATACGCAGTATTTT	CASSVEADTQYF
TRBD2	TRBJ2-3	TRBV29-1	many	TGCAGCGTTGCATTTGGTAGCGGGACAGATACGCAGTATTTT	CSVAFGSGTDTQYF
TRBD2	TRBJ2-7	TRBV29-1	-	TGCAGCGTCTCCTACCCCGGGACTAGCGGGAGTGGAGCCTACGAGCAGTACTTC	CSVSYPGTSGSGAYEQYF
-	TRBJ2-6	TRBV29-1	few	TGCAGCGCCCAAGCTGGGGCCAACGTCCTGACTTTC	CSAQAGANVLTF
-	TRBJ1-1	TRBV6-2/TRBV6-3	many	TGTGCCAGCAGTTACACACGATTGATGAACACTGAAGCTTTCTTT	CASSYTRLMNTEAFF
TRBD2	TRBJ2-1	TRBV5-1	many	TGCGCCAGCAGATTCTTAGCGGGGGGCGGCCCTGGGAATGAGCAGTTCTTC	CASRFLAGGGPGNEQFF
TRBD2	TRBJ2-3	TRBV9	-	TGTGCCAGCAGTTATCTTGGGCTAGCGGTCACAGATACGCAGTATTTT	CASSYLGLAVTDTQYF
-	TRBJ2-2	TRBV4-1	many	TGCGCCAGCAGCCATTATGGGACGATGAACACCGGGGAGCTGTTTTTT	CASSHYGTMNTGELFF
-	TRBJ2-4	TRBV6-2/TRBV6-3	many	TGTGCCAGCAGCCTAAACCAGCGAAACATTCAGTACTTC	CASSLNQRNIQYF
TRBD1	TRBJ2-3	TRBV6-2/TRBV6-3	many	TGTGCCAGCAGTTACAGTCGACAGGGTCGATCAGATACGCAGTATTTT	CASSYSRQGRSDTQYF
TRBD1	TRBJ1-3	TRBV19	many	TGTGCCAGTATGCCTCGGGACAGTCCTACCTCTGGAAACACCATATATTTT	CASMPRDSPTSGNTIYF
-	TRBJ2-7	TRBV29-1	-	TGCAGCGTTGAAGATGCAGGGAACGAGCAGTACTTC	CSVEDAGNEQYF
-	TRBJ2-3	TRBV24-1	many	TGTGCCACCAGTGATTTATCCAGGGACACAGATACGCAGTATTTT	CATSDLSRDTDTQYF
TRBD2	TRBJ2-7	TRBV20-1	many	TGCAGTGCTAGAGATTTCAACGGGAGGCCGTACGAGCAGTACTTC	CSARDFNGRPYEQYF
-	TRBJ1-1	TRBV5-1	many	TGCGCCAGCAGCACCCCCAGGAACACTGAAGCTTTCTTT	CASSTPRNTEAFF
-	TRBJ1-1	TRBV27	-	TGTGCCAGCAGTTTAGTTTCACTCGGCACTGAAGCTTTCTTT	CASSLVSLGTEAFF
TRBD1	TRBJ2-1	TRBV11-3	many	TGTGCCAGCAGCGACCCCGGGACAGGGGGCTATGAGCAGTTCTTC	CASSDPGTGGYEQFF
-	TRBJ2-2	TRBV19	many	TGTGCCAGTAGTATGTTTCAGGGGCTAAGCACCGGGGAGCTGTTTTTT	CASSMFQGLSTGELFF
-	TRBJ1-1	TRBV4-1	many	TGCGCCAGCAGCCAACCCATCCGGGGCCGCACTGAAGCTTTCTTT	CASSQPIRGRTEAFF
TRBD2	TRBJ2-7	TRBV29-1	-	TGCAGCGTCTTTTTGATCGGGACTAGCGGGAGGGAGCAGTACTTC	CSVFLIGTSGREQYF
-	TRBJ2-5	TRBV6-1	many	TGTGCCAGCAGTTCAGCAGAGACCCAGTACTTC	CASSSAETQYF
-	TRBJ1-2	TRBV28	many	TGTGCCAGCATCCAATCCGGGAGGAACTATGGCTACACCTTC	CASIQSGRNYGYTF
TRBD1	TRBJ1-2	TRBV5-1	many	TGCGCCAGCAGCCCTGGACAGGGGGCGACTGGCTACACCTTC	CASSPGQGATGYTF
-	TRBJ1-5	TRBV6-1	many	TGTGCCAGCAGTTCCATCTATACAGATATTAATCAGCCCCAGCATTTT	CASSSIYTDINQPQHF
-	TRBJ2-3	TRBV11-3	many	TGTGCCAGCAGCATGGGAGATACGCAGTATTTT	CASSMGDTQYF
TRBD2	TRBJ2-2	TRBV7-2	-	TGTGCCAGCAGCATCCGACTAGCGGGATTTGGGGAGCTGTTTTTT	CASSIRLAGFGELFF
TRBD2	TRBJ2-1	TRBV6-1	many	TGTGCCAGCAGTCGTCCTAGCGGGAGTAGGAATGAGCAGTTCTTC	CASSRPSGSRNEQFF
-	TRBJ1-1	TRBV4-1	many	TGCGCCAGCAGCGGGAGCGGGTGGAACACTGAAGCTTTCTTT	CASSGSGWNTEAFF
-	TRBJ2-4	TRBV19	-	TGTTCCAGTAGTATTCTGCGGGCCACGCAAGCCAAAAACATTCAGTACTTC	CSSSILRATQAKNIQYF
-	TRBJ1-3	TRBV7-9	many	TGTGCCAGCAGCCTCTGGACGGGGGACTCTGGAAACACCATATATTTT	CASSLWTGDSGNTIYF
TRBD1	TRBJ2-7	TRBV20-1	many	TGCAGTGCTAGGGTGGGGGACAGGGGTCCCTACGAGCAGTACTTC	CSARVGDRGPYEQYF
-	TRBJ2-5	TRBV28	many	TGTGCCAGCATTTCTGGCTGGGCGGGGCAAGAGACCCAGTACTTC	CASISGWAGQETQYF
TRBD2	TRBJ2-7	TRBV30	many	TGTGCCTGGAGCATTGGGGGGGGCTCCTACGAGCAGTACTTC	CAWSIGGGSYEQYF
-	TRBJ1-1	TRBV12-3/TRBV12-4	many	TGTGCCAGCAGTCACACACCTCAGGGGAACACTGAAGCTTTCTTT	CASSHTPQGNTEAFF